This T cell receptor beta chain is from a study of blood T cell repertoires in COVID-19. About the research overall: Some COVID-19 samples were acute and others convalescent; all came from the United States, Italy and Spain.

Source study methods: Quantification of nucleated cells was approximated via reference gene primer amplification. Method: immunoSEQ multiplex PCR; TCRdb's copy keeps in-frame clones and lacks some. The D gene and trimming were derived from the DNA, and the V and J assignments and clone size from that table. The table has about 170,000 clones, less than 90% seen once. The receptor was derived from a woman in her sixties or seventies with COVID-19, enrolled during active disease. Sequencing input: peripheral blood.

CDR3 bases: TGTGCCAGCAGTTTCGGGGACAGGAACACTGAAGCTTTCTTT. Translated: CASSFGDRNTEAFF. The chain uses TRBV28 and TRBJ1-1; 7 bases agree with TRBD1. CDR1 is MDHEN, CDR2 SYDVKM, per germline. The CDR3 spans 14 residues. Trimming cost V 3 bases and J 1 base; bases outside gene matches: 2.